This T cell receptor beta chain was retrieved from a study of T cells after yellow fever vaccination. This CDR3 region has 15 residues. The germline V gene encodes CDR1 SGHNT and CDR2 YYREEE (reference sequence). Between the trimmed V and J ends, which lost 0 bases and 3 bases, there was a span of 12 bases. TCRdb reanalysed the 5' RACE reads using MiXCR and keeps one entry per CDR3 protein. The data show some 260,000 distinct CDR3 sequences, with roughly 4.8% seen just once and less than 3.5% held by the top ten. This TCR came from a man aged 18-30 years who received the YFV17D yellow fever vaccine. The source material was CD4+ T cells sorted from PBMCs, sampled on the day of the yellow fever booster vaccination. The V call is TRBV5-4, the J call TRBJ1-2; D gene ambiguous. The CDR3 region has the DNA TGTGCCAGCAGCTTGGCCGTCAGGCCTTACTATGGCTACACCTTC. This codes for CASSLAVRPYYGYTF.